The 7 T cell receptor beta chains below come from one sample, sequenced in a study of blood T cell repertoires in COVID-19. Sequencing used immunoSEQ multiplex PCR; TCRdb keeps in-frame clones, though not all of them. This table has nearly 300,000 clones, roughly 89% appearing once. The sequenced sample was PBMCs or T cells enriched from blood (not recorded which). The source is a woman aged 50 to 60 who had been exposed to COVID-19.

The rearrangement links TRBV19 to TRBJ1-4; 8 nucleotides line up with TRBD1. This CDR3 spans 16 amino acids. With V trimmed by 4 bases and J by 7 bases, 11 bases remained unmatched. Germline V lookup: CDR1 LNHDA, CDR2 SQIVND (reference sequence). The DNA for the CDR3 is TGTGCCAGTAGTAGACCCAGGGGGCTTGAGCGTGAAAAACTGTTTTTT. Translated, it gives CASSRPRGLEREKLFF.

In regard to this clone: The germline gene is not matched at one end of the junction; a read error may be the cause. CDR3 loop: CASSPGQGYTGELFF. The CDR3 region has the DNA TGTGCTAGCAGCCCGGGACAGGGCTACACCGGGGAGCTGTTTTTT. This sequence joins TRBV7-7 and TRBJ2-2; 9 bases are shared with TRBD1. This CDR3 has 15 residues. Per germline, CDR1 SSHAT and CDR2 FNYEAQ (reference sequence).

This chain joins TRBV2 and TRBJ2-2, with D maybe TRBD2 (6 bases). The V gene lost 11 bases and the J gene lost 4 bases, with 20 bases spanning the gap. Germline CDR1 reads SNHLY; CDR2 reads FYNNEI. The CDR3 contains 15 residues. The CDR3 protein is CASTAAGLSTGELFF. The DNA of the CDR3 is TGTGCCTCAACCGCGGCGGGGCTGAGCACCGGGGAGCTGTTTTTT. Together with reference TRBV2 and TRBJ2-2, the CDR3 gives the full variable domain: EPEVTQTPSHQVTQMGQEVILRCVPISNHLYFYWYRQILGQKVEFLVSFYNNEISEKSEIFDDQFSVERPDGSNFTLKIRSTKLEDSAMYFCASTAAGLSTGELFFGEGSRLTVL.

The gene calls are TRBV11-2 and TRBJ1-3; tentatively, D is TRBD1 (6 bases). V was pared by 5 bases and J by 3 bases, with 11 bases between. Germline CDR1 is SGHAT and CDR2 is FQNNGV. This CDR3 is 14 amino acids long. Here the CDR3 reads CASSRGQLGNTIYF. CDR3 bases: TGTGCCAGCAGCCGCGGACAGCTTGGAAACACCATATATTTT.

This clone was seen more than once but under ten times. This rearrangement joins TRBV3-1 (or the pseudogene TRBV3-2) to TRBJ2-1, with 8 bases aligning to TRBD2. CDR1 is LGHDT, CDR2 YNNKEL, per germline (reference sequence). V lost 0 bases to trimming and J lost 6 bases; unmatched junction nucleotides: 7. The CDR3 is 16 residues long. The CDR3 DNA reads TGTGCCAGCAGCCAAGACAGCAAGCGGGGGATCAATGAGCAGTTCTTC. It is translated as CASSQDSKRGINEQFF.

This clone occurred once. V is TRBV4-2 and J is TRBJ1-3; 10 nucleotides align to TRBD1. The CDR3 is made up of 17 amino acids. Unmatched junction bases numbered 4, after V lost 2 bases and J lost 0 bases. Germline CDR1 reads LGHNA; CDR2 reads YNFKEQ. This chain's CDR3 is CASSQLRDRGSGNTIYF. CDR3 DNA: TGTGCCAGCAGCCAACTCCGGGACAGGGGCTCTGGAAACACCATATATTTT.

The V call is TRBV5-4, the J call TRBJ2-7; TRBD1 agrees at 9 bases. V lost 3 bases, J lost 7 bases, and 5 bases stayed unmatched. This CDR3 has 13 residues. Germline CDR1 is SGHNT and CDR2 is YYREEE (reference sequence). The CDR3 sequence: CASSSQGAREQYF. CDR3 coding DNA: TGTGCCAGCAGCTCACAGGGGGCGCGAGAGCAGTACTTC.